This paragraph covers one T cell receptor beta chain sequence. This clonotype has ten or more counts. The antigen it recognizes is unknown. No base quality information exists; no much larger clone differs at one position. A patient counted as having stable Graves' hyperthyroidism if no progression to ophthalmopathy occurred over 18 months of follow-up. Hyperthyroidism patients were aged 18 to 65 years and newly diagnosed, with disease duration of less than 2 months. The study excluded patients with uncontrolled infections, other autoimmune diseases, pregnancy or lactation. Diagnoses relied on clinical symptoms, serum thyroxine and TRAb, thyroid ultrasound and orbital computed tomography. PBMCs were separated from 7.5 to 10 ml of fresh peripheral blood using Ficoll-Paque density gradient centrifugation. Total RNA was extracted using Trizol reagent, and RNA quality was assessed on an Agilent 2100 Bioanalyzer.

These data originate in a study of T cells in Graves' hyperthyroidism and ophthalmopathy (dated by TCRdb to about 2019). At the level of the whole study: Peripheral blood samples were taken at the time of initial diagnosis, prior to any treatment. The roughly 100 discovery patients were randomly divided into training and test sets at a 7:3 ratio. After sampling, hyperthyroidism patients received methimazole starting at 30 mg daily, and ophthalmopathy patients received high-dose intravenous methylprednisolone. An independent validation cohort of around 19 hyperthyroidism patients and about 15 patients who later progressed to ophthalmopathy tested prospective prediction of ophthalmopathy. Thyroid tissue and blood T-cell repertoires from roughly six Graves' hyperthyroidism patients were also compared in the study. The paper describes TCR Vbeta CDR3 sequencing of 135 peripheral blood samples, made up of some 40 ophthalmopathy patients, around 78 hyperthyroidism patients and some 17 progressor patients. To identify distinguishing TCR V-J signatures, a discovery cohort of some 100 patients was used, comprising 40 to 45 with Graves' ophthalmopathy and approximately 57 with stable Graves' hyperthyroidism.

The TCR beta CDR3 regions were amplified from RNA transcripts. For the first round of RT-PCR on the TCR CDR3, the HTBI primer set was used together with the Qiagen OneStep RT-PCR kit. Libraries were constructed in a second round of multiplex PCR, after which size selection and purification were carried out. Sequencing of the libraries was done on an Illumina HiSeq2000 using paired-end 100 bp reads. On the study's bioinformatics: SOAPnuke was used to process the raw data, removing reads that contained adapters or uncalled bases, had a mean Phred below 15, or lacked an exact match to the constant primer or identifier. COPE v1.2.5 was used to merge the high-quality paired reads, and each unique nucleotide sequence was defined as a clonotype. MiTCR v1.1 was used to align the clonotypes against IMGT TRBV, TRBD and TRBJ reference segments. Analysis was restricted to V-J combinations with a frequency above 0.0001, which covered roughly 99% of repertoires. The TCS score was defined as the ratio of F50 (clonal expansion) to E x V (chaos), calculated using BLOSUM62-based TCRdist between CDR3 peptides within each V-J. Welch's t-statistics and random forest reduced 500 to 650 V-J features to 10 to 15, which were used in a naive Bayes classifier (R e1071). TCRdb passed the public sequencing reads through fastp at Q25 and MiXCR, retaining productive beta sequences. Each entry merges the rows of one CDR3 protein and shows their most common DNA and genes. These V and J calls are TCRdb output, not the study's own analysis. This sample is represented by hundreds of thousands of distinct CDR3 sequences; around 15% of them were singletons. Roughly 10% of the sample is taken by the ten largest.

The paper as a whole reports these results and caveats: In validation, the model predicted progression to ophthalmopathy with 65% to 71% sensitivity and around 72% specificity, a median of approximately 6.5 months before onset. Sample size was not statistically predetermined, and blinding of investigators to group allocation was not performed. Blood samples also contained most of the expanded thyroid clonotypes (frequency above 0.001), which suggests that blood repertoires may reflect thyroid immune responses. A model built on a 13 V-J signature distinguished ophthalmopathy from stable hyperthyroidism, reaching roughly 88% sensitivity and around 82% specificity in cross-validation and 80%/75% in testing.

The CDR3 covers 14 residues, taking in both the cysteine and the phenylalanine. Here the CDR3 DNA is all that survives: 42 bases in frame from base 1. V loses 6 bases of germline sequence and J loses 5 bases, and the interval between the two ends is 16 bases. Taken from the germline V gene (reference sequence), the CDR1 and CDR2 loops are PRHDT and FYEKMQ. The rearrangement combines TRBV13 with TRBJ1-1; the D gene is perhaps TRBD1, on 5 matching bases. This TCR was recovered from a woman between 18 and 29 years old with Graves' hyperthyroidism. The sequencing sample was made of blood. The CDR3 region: CASRPGGGGTEAFF. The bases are TGTGCCAGCAGACCCGGGGGGGGAGGGACTGAAGCTTTCTTT.